These T cell receptor beta chains were read from a single sample in a study of low-dose radiotherapy and immunotherapy resistance in tumors. Using its own MiXCR run on the reads, TCRdb lists one record per CDR3 protein. This table holds roughly 100,000 distinct CDR3 sequences, roughly 20% found once. This material consisted of PBMCs, taken after low-dose radiotherapy plus immunotherapy. The source is a male donor with prostate cancer. CDR3s include the opening cysteine and the closing phenylalanine or tryptophan. D genes are given only for firm matches. Clone size is shown for a subset of rows, as once, few, many or a class of expanded clone.

abundance: many; d_gene: TRBD1; j_gene: TRBJ2-1; v_gene: TRBV6-5; CDR3aa: CASSAGQVYNEQFF; CDR3nt: TGTGCCAGCAGTGCGGGACAGGTGTACAATGAGCAGTTCTTC
abundance: many; d_gene: .; j_gene: TRBJ2-2; v_gene: TRBV12-3/TRBV12-4; CDR3aa: CASSWISGTGELFF; CDR3nt: TGTGCCAGCAGCTGGATTAGCGGTACCGGGGAGCTGTTTTTT
abundance: .; d_gene: .; j_gene: TRBJ2-1; v_gene: TRBV28; CDR3aa: CASSPRLVLGYNEQFF; CDR3nt: TGTGCCAGCAGTCCTAGACTAGTCTTGGGATACAATGAGCAGTTCTTC
abundance: once; d_gene: TRBD1; j_gene: TRBJ2-7; v_gene: TRBV28; CDR3aa: CASSLFGTGGLYEQYF; CDR3nt: TGTGCCAGCAGTTTATTCGGCACAGGGGGCCTCTACGAGCAGTACTTC
abundance: many; d_gene: TRBD1; j_gene: TRBJ1-2; v_gene: TRBV29-1; CDR3aa: CSVVRDRVGLGYTF; CDR3nt: TGCAGCGTTGTTCGGGACAGGGTAGGGCTTGGCTACACCTTC
abundance: many; d_gene: TRBD2; j_gene: TRBJ2-5; v_gene: TRBV6-6; CDR3aa: CASSPRGLAGVETQYF; CDR3nt: TGTGCCAGCAGCCCGAGGGGACTAGCGGGGGTAGAGACCCAGTACTTC
abundance: many; d_gene: TRBD2; j_gene: TRBJ2-7; v_gene: TRBV7-2; CDR3aa: CASSSSPGGGLPHEQYF; CDR3nt: TGTGCCAGCAGCTCCAGCCCCGGCGGGGGGCTCCCCCACGAGCAGTACTTC
abundance: once; d_gene: .; j_gene: TRBJ1-1; v_gene: TRBV19; CDR3aa: CASSIWVRDTEAFF; CDR3nt: TGTGCCAGTAGTATTTGGGTCAGGGACACTGAAGCTTTCTTT
abundance: many; d_gene: .; j_gene: TRBJ2-7; v_gene: TRBV11-2; CDR3aa: CASSLGWAYEQYF; CDR3nt: TGTGCCAGCAGCTTAGGGTGGGCCTACGAGCAGTACTTC
abundance: many; d_gene: TRBD1; j_gene: TRBJ2-3; v_gene: TRBV9; CDR3aa: CASSGTGQSTDTQYF; CDR3nt: TGTGCCAGCAGCGGGACGGGACAGAGCACAGATACGCAGTATTTT
abundance: many; d_gene: .; j_gene: TRBJ2-3; v_gene: TRBV29-1; CDR3aa: CSVPVAGTDTQYF; CDR3nt: TGCAGCGTTCCCGTGGCGGGCACAGATACGCAGTATTTT
abundance: .; d_gene: TRBD2; j_gene: TRBJ2-1; v_gene: TRBV7-2; CDR3aa: CASSPTSGGFRQFF; CDR3nt: TGTGCCAGCAGCCCGACTAGCGGGGGGTTTAGGCAGTTCTTC
abundance: many; d_gene: TRBD1; j_gene: TRBJ1-6; v_gene: TRBV12-3/TRBV12-4; CDR3aa: CASSTGTASSYNSPLHF; CDR3nt: TGTGCCAGCAGCACCGGGACAGCGAGCTCCTATAATTCACCCCTCCACTTT
abundance: many; d_gene: .; j_gene: TRBJ1-6; v_gene: TRBV5-1; CDR3aa: CASSPDNLMGSPLHF; CDR3nt: TGCGCCAGCAGCCCGGACAACCTGATGGGGTCACCCCTCCACTTT
abundance: few; d_gene: .; j_gene: TRBJ1-1; v_gene: TRBV7-9; CDR3aa: CASSFREPEAFF; CDR3nt: TGTGCCAGCAGCTTCAGGGAGCCTGAAGCTTTCTTT
abundance: .; d_gene: .; j_gene: TRBJ2-1; v_gene: TRBV7-8; CDR3aa: CASSLATRDYNEQFF; CDR3nt: TGTGCCAGCAGCTTAGCTACTAGGGATTACAATGAGCAGTTCTTC
abundance: many; d_gene: TRBD2; j_gene: TRBJ2-1; v_gene: TRBV18; CDR3aa: CASSPTSGAYNEQFF; CDR3nt: TGTGCCAGCTCACCAACCAGCGGGGCCTACAATGAGCAGTTCTTC
abundance: .; d_gene: .; j_gene: TRBJ2-3; v_gene: TRBV7-2; CDR3aa: CASGTGTAFLDTQYF; CDR3nt: TGTGCCAGCGGGACTGGGACAGCGTTTTTAGATACGCAGTATTTT
abundance: .; d_gene: .; j_gene: TRBJ2-2; v_gene: TRBV5-4; CDR3aa: CASSLELIGRNTGELFF; CDR3nt: TGTGCCAGCAGCTTGGAGTTAATTGGCAGAAACACCGGGGAGCTGTTTTTT
abundance: many; d_gene: .; j_gene: TRBJ1-1; v_gene: TRBV30; CDR3aa: CAWSARGRNTEAFF; CDR3nt: TGTGCCTGGAGTGCGCGCGGTCGGAACACTGAAGCTTTCTTT
abundance: many; d_gene: .; j_gene: TRBJ1-3; v_gene: TRBV14; CDR3aa: CASSQDPSSYSGNTIYF; CDR3nt: TGTGCCAGCAGCCAAGATCCTTCATCATATTCTGGAAACACCATATATTTT
abundance: many; d_gene: .; j_gene: TRBJ1-2; v_gene: TRBV29-1; CDR3aa: CSVEVGIRGYTF; CDR3nt: TGCAGCGTTGAAGTCGGGATACGAGGCTACACCTTC
abundance: .; d_gene: .; j_gene: TRBJ2-1; v_gene: TRBV5-1; CDR3aa: CASSVGGPFNEQFF; CDR3nt: TGCGCCAGCAGTGTGGGGGGGCCCTTCAATGAGCAGTTCTTC
abundance: many; d_gene: .; j_gene: TRBJ2-5; v_gene: TRBV9; CDR3aa: CASSKGEGTAETQYF; CDR3nt: TGTGCCAGCAGCAAAGGTGAGGGGACGGCGGAGACCCAGTACTTC
abundance: many; d_gene: TRBD2; j_gene: TRBJ2-5; v_gene: TRBV11-2; CDR3aa: CASSSRSGGAPETQYF; CDR3nt: TGTGCCAGCAGCAGCCGTAGCGGGGGGGCCCCAGAGACCCAGTACTTC
abundance: .; d_gene: .; j_gene: TRBJ1-2; v_gene: TRBV30; CDR3aa: CAWGGPGGYTF; CDR3nt: TGTGCCTGGGGTGGGCCGGGGGGCTACACCTTC
abundance: many; d_gene: .; j_gene: TRBJ1-2; v_gene: TRBV5-5; CDR3aa: CASSGGQGANYGYTF; CDR3nt: TGTGCCAGCAGCGGTGGGCAGGGCGCAAACTATGGCTACACCTTC
abundance: many; d_gene: .; j_gene: TRBJ2-1; v_gene: TRBV19; CDR3aa: CASSMVNEQFF; CDR3nt: TGTGCCAGTAGTATGGTCAATGAGCAGTTCTTC
abundance: many; d_gene: TRBD2; j_gene: TRBJ2-1; v_gene: TRBV20-1; CDR3aa: CSATLAGEWNEQFF; CDR3nt: TGCAGTGCTACCCTAGCGGGAGAGTGGAATGAGCAGTTCTTC
abundance: medium-sized; d_gene: .; j_gene: TRBJ2-5; v_gene: TRBV3-1; CDR3aa: CASVHPRETQYF; CDR3nt: TGTGCCAGCGTGCATCCCCGGGAGACCCAGTACTTC
abundance: many; d_gene: .; j_gene: TRBJ1-1; v_gene: TRBV13; CDR3aa: CASSLRDGGWNTEAFF; CDR3nt: TGTGCCAGCAGCTTAAGGGACGGTGGATGGAACACTGAAGCTTTCTTT
abundance: many; d_gene: TRBD1; j_gene: TRBJ1-2; v_gene: TRBV20-1; CDR3aa: CSAFLQGGGYTF; CDR3nt: TGCAGTGCTTTCCTGCAGGGGGGGGGCTACACCTTC
abundance: many; d_gene: .; j_gene: TRBJ2-7; v_gene: TRBV6-2/TRBV6-3; CDR3aa: CASSDRHEQYF; CDR3nt: TGTGCCAGCAGTGACAGACACGAGCAGTACTTC
abundance: many; d_gene: TRBD1; j_gene: TRBJ2-2; v_gene: TRBV7-2; CDR3aa: CASSRDRGTGELFF; CDR3nt: TGTGCCAGCAGCCGGGACAGGGGAACCGGGGAGCTGTTTTTT
abundance: many; d_gene: .; j_gene: TRBJ2-1; v_gene: TRBV27; CDR3aa: CASSFGRSSYNEQFF; CDR3nt: TGTGCCAGCAGTTTCGGCAGATCCTCCTACAATGAGCAGTTCTTC
abundance: many; d_gene: .; j_gene: TRBJ1-1; v_gene: TRBV3-1; CDR3aa: CASSQGGRGNTEAFF; CDR3nt: TGTGCCAGCAGCCAAGGAGGACGGGGGAACACTGAAGCTTTCTTT
abundance: many; d_gene: .; j_gene: TRBJ1-5; v_gene: TRBV6-1; CDR3aa: CASDRLNNQPQHF; CDR3nt: TGTGCCAGCGACAGGCTCAATAATCAGCCCCAGCATTTT
abundance: many; d_gene: .; j_gene: TRBJ2-3; v_gene: TRBV3-1; CDR3aa: CASRKGSFPISTDTQYF; CDR3nt: TGTGCCAGCAGAAAGGGGTCCTTTCCCATAAGCACAGATACGCAGTATTTT
abundance: .; d_gene: .; j_gene: TRBJ2-5; v_gene: TRBV4-1; CDR3aa: CASSPGLGTIETQYF; CDR3nt: TGCGCCAGCAGCCCCGGCCTAGGGACGATAGAGACCCAGTACTTC
abundance: many; d_gene: .; j_gene: TRBJ1-2; v_gene: TRBV12-3/TRBV12-4; CDR3aa: CASSLKGLVNYGYTF; CDR3nt: TGTGCCAGCAGTTTAAAAGGTCTAGTTAACTATGGCTACACCTTC
abundance: .; d_gene: .; j_gene: TRBJ1-2; v_gene: TRBV14; CDR3aa: CASSRVWSYGYTF; CDR3nt: TGTGCCAGCAGCCGGGTGTGGAGCTATGGCTACACCTTC
abundance: many; d_gene: .; j_gene: TRBJ2-7; v_gene: TRBV25-1; CDR3aa: CASSGPPGTAGSSYEQYF; CDR3nt: TGTGCCAGCAGTGGGCCCCCCGGGACGGCGGGGAGCTCCTACGAGCAGTACTTC
abundance: medium-sized; d_gene: .; j_gene: TRBJ2-3; v_gene: TRBV11-2; CDR3aa: CASSLGLRPSDTDTQYF; CDR3nt: TGTGCCAGCAGCTTAGGGCTGAGGCCCTCAGACACAGATACGCAGTATTTT
abundance: .; d_gene: .; j_gene: TRBJ2-7; v_gene: TRBV3-1; CDR3aa: CASSQDLLGKRALDEQYF; CDR3nt: TGTGCCAGCAGCCAAGACCTTCTGGGGAAACGGGCCTTGGACGAGCAGTACTTC
abundance: many; d_gene: .; j_gene: TRBJ2-5; v_gene: TRBV18; CDR3aa: CASSPQETQYF; CDR3nt: TGTGCCAGCAGTCCCCAAGAGACCCAGTACTTC
abundance: many; d_gene: .; j_gene: TRBJ2-5; v_gene: TRBV29-1; CDR3aa: CSVEEAGAETQYF; CDR3nt: TGCAGCGTTGAGGAGGCAGGGGCGGAGACCCAGTACTTC
abundance: many; d_gene: TRBD2; j_gene: TRBJ2-2; v_gene: TRBV5-1; CDR3aa: CASSPLGGDTGELFF; CDR3nt: TGCGCCAGCAGCCCTCTGGGGGGGGACACCGGGGAGCTGTTTTTT
abundance: many; d_gene: TRBD2; j_gene: TRBJ2-3; v_gene: TRBV20-1; CDR3aa: CSASHSGDPTDTQYF; CDR3nt: TGCAGTGCTAGCCATAGCGGGGATCCCACAGATACGCAGTATTTT
abundance: few; d_gene: TRBD2; j_gene: TRBJ2-1; v_gene: TRBV3-1; CDR3aa: CASSQGLASGGNEQFF; CDR3nt: TGTGCCAGCAGCCAAGGGTTGGCTAGCGGGGGGAATGAGCAGTTCTTC
abundance: few; d_gene: .; j_gene: TRBJ1-1; v_gene: TRBV11-2; CDR3aa: CASSAHGAEAFF; CDR3nt: TGTGCCAGCAGCGCCCATGGCGCTGAAGCTTTCTTT
abundance: .; d_gene: TRBD2; j_gene: TRBJ2-1; v_gene: TRBV4-1; CDR3aa: CASSQDPSGGNNEQFF; CDR3nt: TGCGCCAGCAGCCAAGACCCTAGCGGGGGGAACAATGAGCAGTTCTTC
abundance: .; d_gene: TRBD1; j_gene: TRBJ2-7; v_gene: TRBV4-3; CDR3aa: CASSQGQGPQYEQYF; CDR3nt: TGCGCCAGCAGCCAAGGACAGGGACCCCAATACGAGCAGTACTTC
abundance: few; d_gene: TRBD2; j_gene: TRBJ2-7; v_gene: TRBV5-4; CDR3aa: CASSYGTSGYEQYF; CDR3nt: TGTGCCAGCAGCTACGGGACTAGCGGTTACGAGCAGTACTTC
abundance: many; d_gene: TRBD2; j_gene: TRBJ2-5; v_gene: TRBV20-1; CDR3aa: CSASSSGDTQVEYF; CDR3nt: TGCAGTGCTAGTTCTAGCGGGGATACTCAAGTTGAGTACTTC
abundance: many; d_gene: TRBD1; j_gene: TRBJ2-6; v_gene: TRBV7-8; CDR3aa: CASSLIRGGRGSGANVLTF; CDR3nt: TGTGCCAGCAGCTTAATTAGAGGGGGCAGGGGGTCGGGGGCCAACGTCCTGACTTTC